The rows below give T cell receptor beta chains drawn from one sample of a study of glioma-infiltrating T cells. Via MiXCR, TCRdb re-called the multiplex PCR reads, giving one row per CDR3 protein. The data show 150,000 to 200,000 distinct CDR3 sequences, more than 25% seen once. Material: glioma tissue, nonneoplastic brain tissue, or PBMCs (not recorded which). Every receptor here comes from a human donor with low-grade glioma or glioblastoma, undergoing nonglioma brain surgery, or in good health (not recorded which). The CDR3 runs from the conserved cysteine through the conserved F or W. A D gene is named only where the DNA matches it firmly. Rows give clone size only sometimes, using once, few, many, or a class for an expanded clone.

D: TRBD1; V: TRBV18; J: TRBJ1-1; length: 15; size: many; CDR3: CASSLRTGTNTEAFF; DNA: TGTGCCAGCTCCTTACGGACAGGGACGAACACTGAAGCTTTCTTT
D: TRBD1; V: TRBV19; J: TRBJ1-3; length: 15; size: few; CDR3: CASTSTGDSGNTIYF; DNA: TGTGCCAGTACCTCGACAGGGGACTCTGGAAACACCATATATTTT
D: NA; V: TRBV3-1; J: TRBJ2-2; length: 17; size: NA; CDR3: CASSQGRQAKNTGELFF; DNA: TGTGCCAGCAGCCAAGGCCGACAGGCCAAGAACACCGGGGAGCTGTTTTTT
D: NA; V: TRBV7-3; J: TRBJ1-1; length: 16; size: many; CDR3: CASSLHPGQSNTEAFF; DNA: TGTGCCAGCAGCTTACACCCCGGACAGTCGAACACTGAAGCTTTCTTT
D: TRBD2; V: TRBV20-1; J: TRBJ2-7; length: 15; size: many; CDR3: CSARDSLAGGDEQYF; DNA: TGCAGTGCTAGAGATTCACTAGCGGGAGGTGACGAGCAGTACTTC
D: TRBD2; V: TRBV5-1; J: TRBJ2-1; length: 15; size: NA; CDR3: CASSAKGLEGNEQFF; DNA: TGCGCCAGCAGCGCAAAGGGACTAGAAGGCAATGAGCAGTTCTTC
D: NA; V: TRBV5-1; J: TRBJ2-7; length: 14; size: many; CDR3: CASSLFGTPSEQYF; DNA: TGCGCCAGCAGCTTGTTCGGTACTCCGTCGGAGCAGTACTTC
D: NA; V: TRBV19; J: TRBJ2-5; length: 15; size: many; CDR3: CASSLRGSYQETQYF; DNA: TGTGCCAGTAGTCTTCGGGGGTCGTACCAAGAGACCCAGTACTTC
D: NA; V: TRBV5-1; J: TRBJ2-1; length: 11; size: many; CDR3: CASSLEGEQFF; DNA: TGCGCCAGCAGCTTGGAAGGTGAGCAGTTCTTC
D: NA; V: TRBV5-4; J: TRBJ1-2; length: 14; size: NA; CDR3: CASSFSGTERGYTF; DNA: TGTGCCAGCAGCTTCTCGGGGACCGAGCGAGGCTACACCTTC
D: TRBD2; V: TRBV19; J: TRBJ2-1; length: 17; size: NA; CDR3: CANSISFGLAGRNEQFF; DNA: TGTGCCAATAGTATTTCGTTCGGACTAGCGGGAAGAAATGAGCAGTTCTTC
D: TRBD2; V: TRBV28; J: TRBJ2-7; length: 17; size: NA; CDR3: CASSLGRGGLSRGEQYF; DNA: TGTGCCAGCAGCTTAGGACGGGGAGGGCTTAGTCGAGGCGAGCAGTACTTC
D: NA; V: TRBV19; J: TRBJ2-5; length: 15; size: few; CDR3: CASSMGGTYQETQYF; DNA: TGTGCCAGTAGTATGGGGGGCACGTACCAAGAGACCCAGTACTTC
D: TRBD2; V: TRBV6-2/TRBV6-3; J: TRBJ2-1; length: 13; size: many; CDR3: CATRDYPYNEQFF; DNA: TGTGCCACCCGGGACTACCCTTACAATGAGCAGTTCTTC
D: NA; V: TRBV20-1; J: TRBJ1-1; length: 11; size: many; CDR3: CSAPLGTEAFF; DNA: TGCAGTGCTCCCCTCGGCACTGAAGCTTTCTTT
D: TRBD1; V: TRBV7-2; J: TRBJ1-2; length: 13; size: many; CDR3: CASSPDRDQGYTF; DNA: TGTGCCAGCAGCCCCGACAGGGATCAGGGCTACACCTTC
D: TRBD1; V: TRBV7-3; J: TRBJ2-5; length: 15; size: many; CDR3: CASSLTGTGGETQYF; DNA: TGTGCCAGCAGCTTAACCGGGACAGGGGGGGAGACCCAGTACTTC
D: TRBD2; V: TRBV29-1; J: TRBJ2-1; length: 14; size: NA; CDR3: CSSPAGGPHNEQFF; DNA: TGCAGCTCCCCAGCGGGAGGGCCACACAATGAGCAGTTCTTC
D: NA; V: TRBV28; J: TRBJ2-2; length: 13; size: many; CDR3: CAIGTAYTGELFF; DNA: TGTGCCATCGGGACTGCGTACACCGGGGAGCTGTTTTTT
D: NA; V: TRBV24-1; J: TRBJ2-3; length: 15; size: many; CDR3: CATSDAGQLGDTQYF; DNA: TGTGCCACCAGTGACGCGGGACAGCTCGGGGATACGCAGTATTTT
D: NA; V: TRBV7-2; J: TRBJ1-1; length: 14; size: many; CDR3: CASSLAAGNTEAFF; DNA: TGTGCCAGCAGCTTAGCGGCGGGTAATACTGAAGCTTTCTTT
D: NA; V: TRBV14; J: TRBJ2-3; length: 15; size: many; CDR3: CASSQVPGRTDTQYF; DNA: TGTGCCAGCAGCCAAGTTCCGGGGAGGACAGATACGCAGTATTTT
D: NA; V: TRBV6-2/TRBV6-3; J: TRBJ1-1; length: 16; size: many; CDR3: CASSSPNLGMNTEAFF; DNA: TGTGCCAGCAGTTCCCCCAACCTAGGGATGAACACTGAAGCTTTCTTT
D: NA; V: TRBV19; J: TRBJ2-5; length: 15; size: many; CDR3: CASSIGSGGEETQYF; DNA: TGTGCCAGTAGTATTGGATCCGGGGGAGAGGAGACCCAGTACTTC
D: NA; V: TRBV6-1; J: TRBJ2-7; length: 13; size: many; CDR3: CASSTGDRYEQYF; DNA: TGTGCCAGCAGTACAGGAGACAGATACGAGCAGTACTTC